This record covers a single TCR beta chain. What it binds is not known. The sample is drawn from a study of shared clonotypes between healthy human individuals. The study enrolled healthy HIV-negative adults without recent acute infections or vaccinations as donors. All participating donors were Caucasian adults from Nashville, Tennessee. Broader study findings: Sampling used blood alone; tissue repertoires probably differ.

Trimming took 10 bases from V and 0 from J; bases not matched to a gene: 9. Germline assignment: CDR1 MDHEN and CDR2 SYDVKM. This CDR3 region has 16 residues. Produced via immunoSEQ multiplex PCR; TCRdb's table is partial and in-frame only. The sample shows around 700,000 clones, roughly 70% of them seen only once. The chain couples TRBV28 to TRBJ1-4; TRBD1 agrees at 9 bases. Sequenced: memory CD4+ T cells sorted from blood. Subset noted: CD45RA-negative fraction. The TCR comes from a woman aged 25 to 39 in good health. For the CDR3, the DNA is TGTGCCACCCGGACAGGGGTACGGGCAACTAATGAAAAACTGTTTTTT. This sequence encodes CATRTGVRATNEKLFF.